This T cell receptor beta chain was observed in a study of radiotherapy plus CTLA-4 blockade in lung cancer. The assay was immunoSEQ multiplex PCR, and TCRdb's table has in-frame clones only and misses some. The sample lists about 45,000 clones, approximately 76% occurring once. The CDR3 consists of 15 residues. J was trimmed by 7 bases and V by 0 bases; bases with no gene match: 7. Germline loops: CDR1 SGDLS, CDR2 YYNGEE. The input for sequencing was peripheral blood, taken from a patient treated with radiotherapy plus ipilimumab. V and J are TRBV9 and TRBJ2-1; 7 nucleotides match TRBD1. The TCR originated in a human donor with non-small cell lung cancer who had stable disease on radiotherapy plus ipilimumab. CDR3 bases: TGTGCCAGCAGCGTAGAACAGGGGCCGACGAATGAGCAGTTCTTC. It is translated as CASSVEQGPTNEQFF.